Listed here are 8 T cell receptor beta chains from one sample, sequenced in a study of Tregs in tolerant kidney transplant recipients. Recipients received nonmyeloablative bone marrow transplants from related graft donors, with transient mixed chimerism. The protocol was immunoSEQ multiplex PCR, while the TCRdb copy is restricted to in-frame clones and leaves out a portion. The table shows fewer than 95,000 clones, with 80% to 95% occurring only once. The starting material was CD4+ T cells from blood (PBMCs), obtained 12 months after the transplant. These receptor sequences come from a human patient who received a combined kidney and bone marrow transplant. Some T cells may be graft donor cells.

This clone was seen a handful of times. The chain carries TRBV18 and TRBJ1-2; 7 nucleotides align to TRBD1. The V segment lost 2 bases and the J segment 6 bases; nucleotides outside the gene matches: 12. Germline assignment: CDR1 KGHSH and CDR2 LQKENI. The CDR3 has 16 residues. CDR3 residues: CASSPTLGQSRDGYTF. The CDR3 DNA is TGTGCCAGCTCACCAACCCTGGGACAGTCTAGGGATGGCTACACCTTC.

The table lists this clone with a count of one. J is TRBJ2-2 and V is TRBV19; D is uncertain. Germline V gene lookup returns CDR1 LNHDA and CDR2 SQIVND (reference sequence). V was cut by 4 bases and J by 5 bases, with 2 bases left in between. CDR3 length: 11 amino acids. The chain's CDR3 is CASSTTGELFF. As DNA, the CDR3 is TGTGCCAGTAGTACTACCGGGGAGCTGTTTTTT.

The chain links TRBV5-1 to TRBJ2-7; TRBD1 might be the D (6 bases). CDR1 is SGHRS and CDR2 is YFSETQ in the germline V gene. V lost 0 bases to trimming and J lost 0 bases, with 7 bases between them. CDR3 length: 14 residues. CDR3 amino acids: CASSLEGDSYEQYF. The CDR3 DNA reads as TGCGCCAGCAGCTTGGAGGGGGACTCCTACGAGCAGTACTTC.

The CDR3 spells CASSEDKLSTEAFF. Written as DNA, the CDR3 is TGTGCCAGTAGTGAGGACAAACTGTCCACTGAAGCTTTCTTT. The chain combines TRBV19 with TRBJ1-1; weak D call: TRBD1 (5 bases). V lost 5 bases, J lost 4 bases, and 14 bases lay in between. The CDR3 covers 14 residues. CDR1 and CDR2 from the germline V gene are LNHDA and SQIVND (reference sequence).

In the case of this clone: Other DNA sequences within the sample encode an identical CDR3. The chain carries TRBV18 and TRBJ1-6; perhaps TRBD1 as D (6 bases). The CDR3 is 17 amino acids. Germline lookup yields CDR1 KGHSH and CDR2 LQKENI. V dropped 2 bases and J dropped 3 bases, with 14 bases sitting between them. CDR3 sequence reads: CASSPYRASIYNSPLHF. The CDR3 DNA reads as TGTGCCAGCTCACCATACAGGGCCTCAATCTATAATTCACCCCTCCACTTT.

The J gene is TRBJ1-2, the V gene TRBV7-2; 8 positions match TRBD1. Germline values: CDR1 SGHTA, CDR2 FQGNSA. V trimming: 5 bases; J trimming: 5 bases; junction bases outside the gene matches: 1. CDR3 length: 12 residues. The CDR3 protein is CASSGQGYGYTF. Written as DNA, the CDR3 is TGTGCCAGCAGCGGACAGGGTTATGGCTACACCTTC. The entire variable domain, with the rest obtained from reference TRBV7-2 and TRBJ1-2, is as follows: GAGVSQSPSNKVTEKGKDVELRCDPISGHTALYWYRQSLGQGLEFLIYFQGNSAPDKSGLPSDRFSAERTGGSVSTLTIQRTQQEDSAVYLCASSGQGYGYTFGSGTRLTVV.

In its sample, this clone was seen once. This rearrangement joins TRBV7-9 to TRBJ2-7; tentative D call: TRBD2 (6 bases). The V gene's germline CDR1 is SEHNR and CDR2 FQNEAQ (reference sequence). The V end lost 2 bases, the J end lost 3 bases, and 14 bases lay between the germline ends. The CDR3 length is 15 residues. CDR3 bases: TGTGCCAGCAGCTTATATGGAGGGAGTCACTACGAGCAGTACTTC. It codes for CASSLYGGSHYEQYF.

V is TRBV18 and J is TRBJ2-6; the D is unclear. Trimming removed 2 bases at V and 0 bases at J, with 14 bases between. Germline CDR1 reads KGHSH; CDR2 reads LQKENI. The CDR3 runs to 18 residues. DNA of the CDR3: TGTGCCAGCTCACCATGGGCCCCTCCTCGCTCTGGGGCCAACGTCCTGACTTTC. Encoded protein: CASSPWAPPRSGANVLTF.